This TCR beta chain was obtained from a study of T cell changes during pregnancy in multiple sclerosis. Profiled with immunoSEQ multiplex PCR; TCRdb holds only in-frame clones, not every one. The sample carries 35,000 to 50,000 clones, roughly 90% recorded once. Germline CDR1 MDHEN, CDR2 SYDVKM. Trimming took off 5 bases at V and 9 bases at J, with 19 bases between the two ends. The CDR3 is 14 amino acids. The clonotype was recovered from a female donor in good health, enrolled as a control in a pregnancy study. This sample comprised peripheral blood, obtained in the second trimester of pregnancy. This chain connects TRBV28 to TRBJ1-1, with D possibly matching TRBD1 (6 bases). The CDR3 sequence: CASSETDGQTKAFF. The CDR3 nucleotides are TGTGCCAGCAGTGAAACCGACGGACAGACGAAAGCTTTCTTT.